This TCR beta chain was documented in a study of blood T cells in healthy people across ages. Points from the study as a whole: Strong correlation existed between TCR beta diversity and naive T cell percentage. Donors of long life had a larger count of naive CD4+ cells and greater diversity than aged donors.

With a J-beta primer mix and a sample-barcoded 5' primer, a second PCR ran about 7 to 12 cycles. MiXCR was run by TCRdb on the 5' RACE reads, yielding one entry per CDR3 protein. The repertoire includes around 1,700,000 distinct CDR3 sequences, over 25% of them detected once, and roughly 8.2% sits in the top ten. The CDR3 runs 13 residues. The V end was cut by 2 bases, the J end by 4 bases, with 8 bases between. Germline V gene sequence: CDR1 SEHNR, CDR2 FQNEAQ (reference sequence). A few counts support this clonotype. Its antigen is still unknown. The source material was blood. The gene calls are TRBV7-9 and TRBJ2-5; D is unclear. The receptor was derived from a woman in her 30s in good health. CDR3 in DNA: TGTGCCAGCAGCTTACACCAGCGAGAGACCCAGTACTTC. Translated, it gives CASSLHQRETQYF.